One and the same sample provided the 25 T cell receptor beta chains below, sequenced in a study of breast tumors, draining lymph nodes, adjacent tissues. MiXCR, run by TCRdb on the multiplex PCR reads, gives a single entry per CDR3 protein. The repertoire consists of under 45,000 distinct CDR3 sequences, with just over 35% occurring once and the leading ten covering about a tenth. The sample comprised breast tumor tissue. These receptors originate from a female donor with breast cancer. Some clones in this sample may be carry-over from other donors' samples.

The chain combines TRBV20-1 with TRBJ2-5, with 7 bases that match TRBD2. The germline V gene encodes CDR1 DFQATT and CDR2 SNEGSKA (reference sequence). With V trimmed by 3 bases and J by 0 bases, 7 bases remained unmatched. The CDR3 has 15 amino acids. CDR3 sequence: CSASSLAENQETQYF. The CDR3 region has the DNA TGCAGTGCTAGTTCTCTAGCGGAGAACCAAGAGACCCAGTACTTC.

This clonotype is labeled as large. DNA for the CDR3: TGTGCCACCAGTGTGCCGGGACAGGGAACGGAGACCCAGTACTTC. It translates to CATSVPGQGTETQYF. The rearrangement links TRBV24-1 to TRBJ2-5; 9 nucleotides agree with TRBD1. V lost 5 bases and J lost 5; bases outside the gene matches: 8. The germline gives CDR1 KGHDR, CDR2 SFDVKD. The CDR3 consists of 15 residues.

The genes are TRBV15 and TRBJ2-5; 11 bases are a match to TRBD1. Germline loops: CDR1 LNHNV, CDR2 YYDKDF (reference sequence). Trimming removed 5 bases from V and 4 bases from J; junction bases left unmatched: 12. The CDR3 runs 17 residues. The chain's CDR3 is CATSQLIAGTGGETQYF. The CDR3 coding sequence is TGTGCCACCAGCCAACTCATAGCCGGGACAGGGGGAGAGACCCAGTACTTC. Together with reference TRBV15 and TRBJ2-5, the CDR3 gives the full variable domain: DAMVIQNPRYQVTQFGKPVTLSCSQTLNHNVMYWYQQKSSQAPKLLFHYYDKDFNNEADTPDNFQSRRPNTSFCFLDIRSPGLGDTAMYLCATSQLIAGTGGETQYFGPGTRLLVL.

This clonotype has ten or more counts. V gene TRBV6-1 combines with J gene TRBJ2-5; tentatively, D is TRBD2 (6 bases). The ends were cut back, 5 bases at V and 5 bases at J, with 12 bases in the middle. This CDR3 is built from 13 residues. Germline V gene sequence: CDR1 MNHNS, CDR2 SASEGT. This CDR3 is CASSKRRVETQYF. CDR3 DNA sequence: TGTGCCAGCAGTAAGAGGAGGGTCGAGACCCAGTACTTC.

This clonotype was found many times. This sequence joins TRBV29-1 and TRBJ2-3, with TRBD2 matching over 13 bases. The germline V gene encodes CDR1 SQVTM and CDR2 ANQGSEA. After removal of 5 bases from V and 8 bases from J, the junction contained 7 bases not matched to a gene. There are 14 residues in the CDR3. CDR3 nucleotide sequence: TGCAGCGTTCGGACTAGCGGGAGCCCTCTTACGCAGTATTTT. Protein product: CSVRTSGSPLTQYF.

V and J are TRBV7-2 and TRBJ1-6, with D tentatively TRBD1 (6 bases). CDR3 length: 14 residues. V lost 5 bases and J lost 10, with 15 bases in between. Looked up from germline, CDR1 is SGHTA and CDR2 is FQGNSA. The CDR3 DNA is TGTGCCAGCAGCGAAGGGGGGAAGGGGTCACCCCTCCACTTT. Its protein is CASSEGGKGSPLHF. The complete variable domain, with remaining parts taken from reference TRBV7-2 and TRBJ1-6, reads GAGVSQSPSNKVTEKGKDVELRCDPISGHTALYWYRQSLGQGLEFLIYFQGNSAPDKSGLPSDRFSAERTGGSVSTLTIQRTQQEDSAVYLCASSEGGKGSPLHFGNGTRLTVT.

This clonotype occurred many times. The rearrangement joins TRBV12-3 or TRBV12-4 to TRBJ1-5; 8 nucleotides match TRBD1. The CDR3 consists of 17 residues. V was clipped by 5 bases and J by 0 bases; unmatched bases: 9. This CDR3 reads CASSIHRGQVSNQPQHF. Here the CDR3 DNA reads TGTGCCAGCAGTATCCACAGGGGACAGGTTAGCAATCAGCCCCAGCATTTT.

The chain employs TRBV19 and TRBJ2-2; TRBD2 agrees at 9 bases. Germline V gene sequence: CDR1 LNHDA, CDR2 SQIVND (reference sequence). After removal of 4 bases from V and 8 bases from J, the junction contained 14 bases not matched to a gene. There are 17 residues in the CDR3. The CDR3 loop is CASSRGSGREGTGELFF. CDR3 DNA sequence: TGTGCCAGTAGTAGAGGTAGCGGGAGAGAGGGCACTGGGGAGCTGTTTTTT. Full variable domain (rest looked up from reference TRBV19 and TRBJ2-2): DGGITQSPKYLFRKEGQNVTLSCEQNLNHDAMYWYRQDPGQGLRLIYYSQIVNDFQKGDIAEGYSVSREKKESFPLTVTSAQKNPTAFYLCASSRGSGREGTGELFFGEGSRLTVL.

By share, this clonotype ranks as medium-sized. The chain joins TRBV6-6 to TRBJ1-2; 7 bases align to TRBD1. V shed 3 bases, J shed 5 bases, and the junction held 3 bases outside the gene matches. Germline CDR1 and CDR2: MNHNY and SVGAGI (reference sequence). The CDR3 spans 13 residues. The CDR3 bases are TGTGCCAGCAGTTATCTACAGGGGTATGGCTACACCTTC. Its translation: CASSYLQGYGYTF.

Remarks on this clonotype: A single base separates this from a much larger clone, so it may be a read error. V is TRBV19 and J is TRBJ1-5, with 7 bases that match TRBD1. V dropped 3 bases and J dropped 3; count of bases not matched to a gene: 5. The CDR3 sequence is 15 residues long. CDR1 LNHDA and CDR2 SQIVND come from the germline V gene (reference sequence). The CDR3 sequence is CASSIFRGANQPQHF. CDR3 nucleotides: TGTGCCAGTAGTATCTTCAGGGGGGCCAATCAGCCCCAGCATTTT.

There are many counts of this clonotype. The V and J genes are TRBV4-2 and TRBJ2-6; a possible D gene is TRBD2 (6 bases). From germline, CDR1 is LGHNA and CDR2 YNFKEQ. This CDR3 has 17 amino acids. V was trimmed by 1 base and J by 3 bases, leaving 13 bases between them. The CDR3 nucleotides are TGTGCCAGCAGCCAAGTTGGAGGGACGAGTGGGGCCAACGTCCTGACTTTC. This translates into CASSQVGGTSGANVLTF.

This chain connects TRBV11-2 to TRBJ2-1; D is unclear. V lost 3 bases, J lost 9 bases, and 15 bases lay in between. Looked up from germline, CDR1 is SGHAT and CDR2 is FQNNGV. The CDR3 is 14 residues long. The CDR3 sequence is CASSLGNPRAEQFF. The CDR3 nucleotides read TGTGCCAGCAGCTTGGGCAACCCCCGCGCTGAGCAGTTCTTC.

This chain links TRBV7-8 with TRBJ2-7, with 10 positions matching TRBD1. Germline V gives CDR1 SGHVS, CDR2 FQNEAQ. Unmatched junction bases numbered 10, after V lost 5 bases and J lost 6 bases. The CDR3 has 15 residues. The CDR3 protein is CASSGQTGGYAEQYF. The CDR3 nucleotides are TGTGCCAGCAGCGGACAGACAGGGGGCTATGCCGAGCAGTACTTC.

At least ten counts were recorded for this clonotype. The chain carries TRBV19 and TRBJ1-4, with 7 bases matching TRBD1. Looked up from germline, CDR1 is LNHDA and CDR2 is SQIVND (reference sequence). The CDR3 totals 15 residues. V lost 4 bases, J lost 4 bases, and 6 bases stayed unmatched. CDR3 sequence reads: CASSRSGTVNEKLFF. CDR3 nucleotides: TGTGCCAGTAGTAGATCCGGGACAGTTAATGAAAAACTGTTTTTT.

The chain uses TRBV20-1 and TRBJ2-3; 7 bases match TRBD2. The CDR3 extends over 18 amino acids. From germline, CDR1 is DFQATT and CDR2 SNEGSKA (reference sequence). Unmatched junction bases numbered 17, after V lost 1 base and J lost 4 bases. In DNA, the CDR3 is TGCAGTGCTAGAGCCTCCGGGGCTAGCGGCAAATCGGCAGATACGCAGTATTTT. Its protein product is CSARASGASGKSADTQYF.

This clonotype was detected only a few times. Its ends do not fully match the called genes, so a read error is possible. The chain couples TRBV18 to TRBJ2-5, with 10 bases that match TRBD1. The CDR3 runs 15 residues. Germline V gene sequence: CDR1 KGHSH, CDR2 LQKENI. The CDR3 nucleotides are TGTGCCAGCTCACCGGGGACAGGGGCCTGGGAGACCCAGTCCTTC. Translated, it gives CASSPGTGAWETQSF.

This clonotype came up a few times. The V and J genes are TRBV6-5 and TRBJ2-5; 12 nucleotides line up with TRBD2. CDR1 is MNHEY and CDR2 is SVGAGI in the germline V gene. The V segment lost 10 bases and the J segment 5 bases; nucleotides outside the gene matches: 8. This CDR3 spans 14 amino acids. CDR3 region: CATRTSGIWETQYF. The DNA of the CDR3 is TGTGCCACCCGGACTAGCGGGATTTGGGAGACCCAGTACTTC.

This clonotype is labeled as medium-sized. V and J are TRBV29-1 and TRBJ1-6; D remains unclear. V was shortened by 4 bases and J by 0 bases, with 7 bases between the two germline ends. CDR1 and CDR2 from the germline V gene are SQVTM and ANQGSEA. The CDR3 has 14 residues. CDR3 loop: CSVVTSSYNSPLHF. The CDR3 DNA reads as TGCAGCGTTGTGACCTCCTCCTATAATTCACCCCTCCACTTT.

The count of this clonotype is one. The gene calls are TRBV12-3 or TRBV12-4 and TRBJ2-3; TRBD2 agrees at 16 bases. Trimming removed 3 bases from V and 1 base from J; junction bases left unmatched: 1. The CDR3 totals 17 residues. CDR3 loop: CASSLGLAGGGTDTQYF. The CDR3 DNA sequence: TGTGCCAGCAGTTTGGGACTAGCGGGAGGGGGCACAGATACGCAGTATTTT.

This clonotype was seen ten or more times. This rearrangement joins TRBV6-2 or TRBV6-3 to TRBJ1-5, with D possibly being TRBD1 (5 bases). Germline-derived CDR1 and CDR2 are MNHEY and SVGEGT. This CDR3 spans 12 amino acids. V dropped 5 bases and J dropped 6 bases, with 8 bases sitting between them. CDR3 amino acids: CASSPGVQPQHF. CDR3 DNA sequence: TGTGCCAGCAGTCCGGGGGTTCAGCCCCAGCATTTT.

The chain uses TRBV5-1 and TRBJ2-5, with D tentatively TRBD1 (6 bases). CDR3 length equals 15 residues. V lost 0 bases to trimming and J lost 5 bases, with 14 bases between them. Germline V CDR1 and CDR2: SGHRS, YFSETQ. CDR3 nucleotide sequence: TGCGCCAGCAGCTTGGCTGCAGGGGAGTGGGAGACCCAGTACTTC. This codes for CASSLAAGEWETQYF. The whole variable domain, filled in from reference TRBV5-1 and TRBJ2-5, reads KAGVTQTPRYLIKTRGQQVTLSCSPISGHRSVSWYQQTPGQGLQFLFEYFSETQRNKGNFPGRFSGRQFSNSRSEMNVSTLELGDSALYLCASSLAAGEWETQYFGPGTRLLVL.

The sample holds many counts of this clonotype. The chain links TRBV20-1 to TRBJ2-7, with 10 bases matching TRBD1. The CDR3 consists of 14 residues. The V gene's germline CDR1 is DFQATT and CDR2 SNEGSKA (reference sequence). Losses at the gene ends were 6 bases for V and 5 bases for J; bases not matched to a gene: 10. CDR3 sequence (DNA): TGCAGTGCCGAGAACGACAGGGGGCGGGACGAGCAGTACTTC. Translated: CSAENDRGRDEQYF.

The chain employs TRBV11-3 and TRBJ2-5, with 10 positions matching TRBD2. The CDR3 runs to 16 residues. J lost 5 bases, V lost 1 base, and 7 bases had no gene match. Germline V gene data show CDR1 as SGHNT and CDR2 as YENEEA. CDR3 in DNA: TGTGCCAGCAGCTTAGGGAGCGGGAGGGCCCGGGAGACCCAGTACTTC. Its translation is CASSLGSGRARETQYF. Based on the CDR3 plus reference TRBV11-3 and TRBJ2-5, the full variable domain is EAGVVQSPRYKIIEKKQPVAFWCNPISGHNTLYWYLQNLGQGPELLIRYENEEAVDDSQLPKDRFSAERLKGVDSTLKIQPAELGDSAVYLCASSLGSGRARETQYFGPGTRLLVL.

The V gene is TRBV18, the J gene TRBJ1-2; D is perhaps TRBD1 (6 bases). Per germline, CDR1 KGHSH and CDR2 LQKENI. V lost 6 bases and J 4 bases, leaving 15 bases between the germline ends. The CDR3 contains 14 residues. The CDR3 nucleotides are TGTGCCAGCTCCACAGACAGGAACGGCTATGGCTACACCTTC. It is translated as CASSTDRNGYGYTF.

This clonotype came up many times. The chain links TRBV30 to TRBJ1-2; no reliable D call. The CDR3 extends over 13 amino acids. Trimming removed 4 bases from V and 2 bases from J, with 11 bases in between. Germline CDR1 is GTSNPN and CDR2 is SVGIG (reference sequence). CDR3 DNA: TGTGCCTGGACCAATCCGGGGAACTATGGCTACACCTTC. Amino acid sequence: CAWTNPGNYGYTF. Full variable domain (outside the CDR3, taken from reference TRBV30 and TRBJ1-2): SQTIHQWPATLVQPVGSPLSLECTVEGTSNPNLYWYRQAAGRGLQLLFYSVGIGQISSEVPQNLSASRPQDRQFILSSKKLLLSDSGFYLCAWTNPGNYGYTFGSGTRLTVV.